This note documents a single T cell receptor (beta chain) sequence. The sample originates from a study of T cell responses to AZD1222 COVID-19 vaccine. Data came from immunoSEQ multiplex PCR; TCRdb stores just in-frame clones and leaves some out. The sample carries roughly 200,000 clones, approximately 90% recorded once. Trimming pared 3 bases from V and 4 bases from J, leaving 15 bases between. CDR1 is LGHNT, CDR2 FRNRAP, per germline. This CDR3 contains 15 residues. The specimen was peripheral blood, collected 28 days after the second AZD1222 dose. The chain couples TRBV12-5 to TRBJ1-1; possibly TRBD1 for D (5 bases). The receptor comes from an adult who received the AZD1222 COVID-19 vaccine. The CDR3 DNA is TGTGCTAGTGGTTTCCCCGACAGCGCCGGCACTGAAGCTTTCTTT. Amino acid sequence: CASGFPDSAGTEAFF.